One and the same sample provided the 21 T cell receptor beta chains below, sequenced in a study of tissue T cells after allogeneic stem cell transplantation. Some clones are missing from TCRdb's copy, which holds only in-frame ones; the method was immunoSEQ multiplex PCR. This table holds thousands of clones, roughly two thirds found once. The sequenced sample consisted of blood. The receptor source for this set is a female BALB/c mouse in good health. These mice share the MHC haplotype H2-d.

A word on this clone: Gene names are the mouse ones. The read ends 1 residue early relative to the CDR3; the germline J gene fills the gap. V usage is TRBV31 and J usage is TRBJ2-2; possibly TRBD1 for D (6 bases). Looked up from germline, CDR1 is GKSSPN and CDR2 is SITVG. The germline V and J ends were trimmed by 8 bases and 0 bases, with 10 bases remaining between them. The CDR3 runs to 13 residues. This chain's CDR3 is CALQGSNTGQLYF. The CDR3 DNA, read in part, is TGTGCCCTCCAGGGGTCAAACACCGGGCAGCTCTAC.

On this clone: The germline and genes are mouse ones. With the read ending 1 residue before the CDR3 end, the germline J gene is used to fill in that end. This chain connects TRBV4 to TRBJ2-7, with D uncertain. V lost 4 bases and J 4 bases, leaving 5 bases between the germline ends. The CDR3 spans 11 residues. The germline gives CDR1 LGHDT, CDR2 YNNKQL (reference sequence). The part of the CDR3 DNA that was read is TGTGCCAGCAGCTCCCTTTATGAACAGTAC. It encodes CASSSLYEQY. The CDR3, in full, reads CASSSLYEQYF.

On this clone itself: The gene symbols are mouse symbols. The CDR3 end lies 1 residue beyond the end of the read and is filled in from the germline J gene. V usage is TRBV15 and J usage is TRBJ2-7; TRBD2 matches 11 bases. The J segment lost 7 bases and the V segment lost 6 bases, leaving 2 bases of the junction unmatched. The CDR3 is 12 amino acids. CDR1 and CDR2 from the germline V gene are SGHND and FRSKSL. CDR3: CASSWTGGEQYF. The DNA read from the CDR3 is TGTGCCAGCAGCTGGACTGGGGGGGAACAGTAC.

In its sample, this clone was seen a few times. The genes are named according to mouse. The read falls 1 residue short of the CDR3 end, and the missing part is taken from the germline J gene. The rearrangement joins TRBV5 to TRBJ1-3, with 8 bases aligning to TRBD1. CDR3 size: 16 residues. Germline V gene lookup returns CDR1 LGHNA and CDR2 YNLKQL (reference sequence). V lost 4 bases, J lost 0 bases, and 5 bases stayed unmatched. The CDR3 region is CASSPRQGNSGNTLYF. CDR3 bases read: TGTGCCAGCAGCCCCCGACAGGGGAATTCTGGAAATACGCTCTAT.

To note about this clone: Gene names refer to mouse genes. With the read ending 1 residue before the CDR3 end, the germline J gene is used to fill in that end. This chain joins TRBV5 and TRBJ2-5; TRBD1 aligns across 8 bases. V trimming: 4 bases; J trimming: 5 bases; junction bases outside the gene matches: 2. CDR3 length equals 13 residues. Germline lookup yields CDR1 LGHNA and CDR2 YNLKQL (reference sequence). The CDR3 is CASSRTGGDTQYF. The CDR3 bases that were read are TGTGCCAGCAGCCGTACAGGGGGAGACACCCAGTAC.

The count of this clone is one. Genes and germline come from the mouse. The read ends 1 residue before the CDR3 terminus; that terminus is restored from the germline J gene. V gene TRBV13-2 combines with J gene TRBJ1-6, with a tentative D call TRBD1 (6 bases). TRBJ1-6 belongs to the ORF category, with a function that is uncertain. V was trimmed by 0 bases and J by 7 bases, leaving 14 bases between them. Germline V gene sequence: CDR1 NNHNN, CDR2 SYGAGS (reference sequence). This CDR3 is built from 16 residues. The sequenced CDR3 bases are TGTGCCAGCGGTGATGCCGGGGGCGCCGGGAATTCGCCCCTCTAC. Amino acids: CASGDAGGAGNSPLY. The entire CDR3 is CASGDAGGAGNSPLYF.

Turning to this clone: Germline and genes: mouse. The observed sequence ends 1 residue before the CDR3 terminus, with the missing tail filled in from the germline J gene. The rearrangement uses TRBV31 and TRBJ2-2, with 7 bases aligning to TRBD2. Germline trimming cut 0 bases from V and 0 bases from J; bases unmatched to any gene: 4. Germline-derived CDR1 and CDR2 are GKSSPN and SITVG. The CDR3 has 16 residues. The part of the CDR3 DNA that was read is TGTGCCTGGAGTCTAGCCGGGGGGGCAAACACCGGGCAGCTCTAC. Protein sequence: CAWSLAGGANTGQLY. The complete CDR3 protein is CAWSLAGGANTGQLYF.

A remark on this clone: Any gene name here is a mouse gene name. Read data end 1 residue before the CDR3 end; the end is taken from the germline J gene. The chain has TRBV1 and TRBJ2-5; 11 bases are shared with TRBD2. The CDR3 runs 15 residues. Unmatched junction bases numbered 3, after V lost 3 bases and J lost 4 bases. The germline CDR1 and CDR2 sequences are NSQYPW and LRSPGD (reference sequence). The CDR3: CTCSAGLGGKDTQYF. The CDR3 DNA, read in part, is TGCACCTGCAGTGCCGGACTGGGGGGAAAAGACACCCAGTAC.

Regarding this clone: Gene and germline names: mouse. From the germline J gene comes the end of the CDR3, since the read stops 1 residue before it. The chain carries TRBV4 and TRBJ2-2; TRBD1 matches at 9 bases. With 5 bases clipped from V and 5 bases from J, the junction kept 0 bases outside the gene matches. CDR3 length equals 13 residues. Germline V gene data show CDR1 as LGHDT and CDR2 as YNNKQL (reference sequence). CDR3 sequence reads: CASSDRGTGQLYF. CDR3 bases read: TGTGCCAGCAGCGACAGGGGGACCGGGCAGCTCTAC. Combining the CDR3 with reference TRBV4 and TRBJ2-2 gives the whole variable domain ETAVFQTPNYHVTQVGNEVSFNCKQTLGHDTMYWYKQDSKKLLKIMFSYNNKQLIVNETVPRRFSPQSSDKAHLNLRIKSVEPEDSAVYLCASSDRGTGQLYFGEGSKLTVL.

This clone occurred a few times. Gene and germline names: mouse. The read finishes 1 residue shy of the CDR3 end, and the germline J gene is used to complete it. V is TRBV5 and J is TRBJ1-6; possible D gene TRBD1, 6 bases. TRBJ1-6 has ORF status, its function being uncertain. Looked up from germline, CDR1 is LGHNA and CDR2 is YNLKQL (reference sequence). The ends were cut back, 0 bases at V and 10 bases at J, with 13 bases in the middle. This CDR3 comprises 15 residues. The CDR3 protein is CASSQDPGVGSPLYF. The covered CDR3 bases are TGTGCCAGCAGCCAAGATCCAGGGGTGGGATCGCCCCTCTAC.

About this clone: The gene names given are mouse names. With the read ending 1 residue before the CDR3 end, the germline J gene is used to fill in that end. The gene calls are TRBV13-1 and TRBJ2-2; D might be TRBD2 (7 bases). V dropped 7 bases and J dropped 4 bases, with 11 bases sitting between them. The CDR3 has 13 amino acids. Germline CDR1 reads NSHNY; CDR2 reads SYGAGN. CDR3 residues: CASWGASTGQLYF. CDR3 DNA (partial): TGTGCCAGCTGGGGGGCGAGCACCGGGCAGCTCTAC.

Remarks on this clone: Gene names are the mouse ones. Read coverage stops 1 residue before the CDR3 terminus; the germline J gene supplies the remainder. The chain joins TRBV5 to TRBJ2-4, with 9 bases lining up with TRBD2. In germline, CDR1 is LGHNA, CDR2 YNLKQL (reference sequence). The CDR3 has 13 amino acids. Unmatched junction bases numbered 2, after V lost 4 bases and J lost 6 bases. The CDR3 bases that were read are TGTGCCAGCAGCCCTCTGGGGGGGAACACCTTGTAC. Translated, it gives CASSPLGGNTLY. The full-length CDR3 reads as CASSPLGGNTLYF.

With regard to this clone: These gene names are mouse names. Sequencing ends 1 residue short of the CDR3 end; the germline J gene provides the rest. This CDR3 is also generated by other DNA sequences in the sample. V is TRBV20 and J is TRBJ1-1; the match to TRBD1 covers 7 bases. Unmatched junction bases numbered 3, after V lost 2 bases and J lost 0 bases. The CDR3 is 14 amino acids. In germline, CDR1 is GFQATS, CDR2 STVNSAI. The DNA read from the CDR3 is TGTGGTGCTAGGTCCGGGACAGCAAACACAGAAGTCTTC. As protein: CGARSGTANTEVF. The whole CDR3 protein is CGARSGTANTEVFF.

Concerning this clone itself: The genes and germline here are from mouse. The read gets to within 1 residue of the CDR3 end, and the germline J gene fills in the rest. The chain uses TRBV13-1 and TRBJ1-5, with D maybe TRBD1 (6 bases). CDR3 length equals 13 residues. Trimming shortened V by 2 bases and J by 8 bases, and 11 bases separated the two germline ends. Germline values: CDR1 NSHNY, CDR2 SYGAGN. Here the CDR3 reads CASSEQGRKAPLF. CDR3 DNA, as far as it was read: TGTGCCAGCAGTGAACAGGGAAGGAAGGCTCCGCTT.

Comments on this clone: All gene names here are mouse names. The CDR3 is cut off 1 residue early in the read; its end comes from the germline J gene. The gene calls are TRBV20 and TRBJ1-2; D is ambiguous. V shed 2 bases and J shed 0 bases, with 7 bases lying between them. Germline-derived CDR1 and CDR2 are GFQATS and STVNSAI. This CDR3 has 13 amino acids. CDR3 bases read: TGTGGTGCTAGGACAGAACCAAACTCCGACTACACC. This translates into CGARTEPNSDYT. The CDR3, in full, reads CGARTEPNSDYTF.

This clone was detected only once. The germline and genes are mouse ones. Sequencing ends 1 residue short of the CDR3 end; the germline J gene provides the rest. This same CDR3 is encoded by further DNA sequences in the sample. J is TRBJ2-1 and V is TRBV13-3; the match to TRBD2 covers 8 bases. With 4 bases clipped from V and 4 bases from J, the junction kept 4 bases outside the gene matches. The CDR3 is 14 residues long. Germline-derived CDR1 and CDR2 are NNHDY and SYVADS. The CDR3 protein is CASSLGGAYAEQFF. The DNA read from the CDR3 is TGTGCCAGCAGTCTCGGGGGGGCATATGCTGAGCAGTTC.

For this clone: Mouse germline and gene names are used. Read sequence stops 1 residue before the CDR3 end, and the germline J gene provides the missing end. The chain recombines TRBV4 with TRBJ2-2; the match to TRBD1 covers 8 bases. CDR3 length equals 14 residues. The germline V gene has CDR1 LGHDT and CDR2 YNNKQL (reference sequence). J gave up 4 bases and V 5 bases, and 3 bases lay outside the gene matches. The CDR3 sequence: CASSLQGGTGQLYF. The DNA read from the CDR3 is TGTGCCAGCAGCCTACAGGGGGGCACCGGGCAGCTCTAC.

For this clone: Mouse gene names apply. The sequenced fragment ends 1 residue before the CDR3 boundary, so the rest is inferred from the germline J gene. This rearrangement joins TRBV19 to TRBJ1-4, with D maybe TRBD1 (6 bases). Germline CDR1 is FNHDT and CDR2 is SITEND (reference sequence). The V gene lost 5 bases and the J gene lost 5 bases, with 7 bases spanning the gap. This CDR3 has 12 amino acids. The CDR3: CASRTGNERLFF. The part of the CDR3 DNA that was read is TGTGCCAGCAGAACAGGGAACGAAAGATTATTT. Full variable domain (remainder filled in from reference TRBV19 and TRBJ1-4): GGIITQTPKFLIGQEGQKLTLKCQQNFNHDTMYWYRQDSGKGLRLIYYSITENDLQKGDLSEGYDASREKKSSFSLTVTSAQKNEMAVFLCASRTGNERLFFGHGTKLSVL.

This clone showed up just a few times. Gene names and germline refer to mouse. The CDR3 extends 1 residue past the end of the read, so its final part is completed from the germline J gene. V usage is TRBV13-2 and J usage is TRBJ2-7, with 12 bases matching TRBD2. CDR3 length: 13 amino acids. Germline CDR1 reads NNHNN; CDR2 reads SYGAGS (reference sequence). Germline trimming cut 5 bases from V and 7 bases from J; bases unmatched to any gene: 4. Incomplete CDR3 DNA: TGTGCCAGCGGGACTGGGGGGGCGCTGGAACAGTAC. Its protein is CASGTGGALEQY. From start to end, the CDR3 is CASGTGGALEQYF.

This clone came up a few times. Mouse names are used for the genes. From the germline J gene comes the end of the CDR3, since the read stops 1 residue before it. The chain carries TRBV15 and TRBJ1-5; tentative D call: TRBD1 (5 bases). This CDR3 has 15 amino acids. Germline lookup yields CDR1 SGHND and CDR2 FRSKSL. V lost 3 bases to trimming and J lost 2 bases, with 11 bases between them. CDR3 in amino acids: CASSLVGVDNQAPLF. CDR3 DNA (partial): TGTGCCAGCAGTTTGGTGGGGGTGGACAACCAGGCTCCGCTT. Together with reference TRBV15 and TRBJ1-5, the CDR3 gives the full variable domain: DAGVTQTPRHEVAEKGQTIILKCEPVSGHNDLFWYRQTKIQGLELLSYFRSKSLMEDGGAFKDRFKAEMLNSSFSTLKIQPTEPKDSAVYLCASSLVGVDNQAPLFGEGTRLSVL.

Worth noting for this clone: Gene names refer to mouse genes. CDR3 region: CASGAGQTGNTLYF. CDR3 DNA (partial): TGTGCCAGCGGTGCCGGACAGACTGGAAATACGCTCTAT. The rearrangement uses TRBV13-2 and TRBJ1-3; TRBD1 is a possible D gene (6 bases). Coverage ceases 1 residue before the CDR3 finishes, and the germline J gene fills in the end. Germline-derived CDR1 and CDR2 are NNHNN and SYGAGS (reference sequence). V lost 3 bases, J lost 2 bases, and 9 bases lay in between. This CDR3 has 14 residues.